Listed below are T cell receptor beta chains from one sample, sequenced in a study of shared clonotypes between healthy human individuals. The method was immunoSEQ multiplex PCR; TCRdb's version includes in-frame clones alone and lacks a portion of them. Of hundreds of thousands of clones listed, 79% are singletons. Sequencing input: PBMCs. Receptors originate from a woman in her thirties or forties in good health. Some clones in this sample may be carry-over from other donors' samples. The conserved cysteine and the conserved F or W are not part of the CDR3 here.

j_call v_call cdr3_length cdr3_aa
TRBJ1-6 TRBV6-4 14 ASSEQGAANNSPLH
TRBJ2-1 TRBV9 13 ASSVVATTRDEQF
TRBJ1-5 TRBV19 12 ASDAGAGNQPQH
TRBJ1-2 TRBV28 12 ASGRRQDYYGYT
TRBJ2-5 TRBV7-2 13 ASSLAVNGKETQY
TRBJ2-2 TRBV5-4 16 ASSLPGLAGAHTGELF
TRBJ2-1 TRBV2 13 ASRVAGGPHNEQF
TRBJ1-4 TRBV5-1 12 ASSSDRGLEKLF
TRBJ1-1 TRBV19 15 ASSIALRGFMHTEAF
TRBJ2-2 TRBV6-1 13 ASRLAGANTGELF
TRBJ2-6 TRBV7-3 12 ASSPPVGANVLT
TRBJ2-1 TRBV27 14 ASSLSFPSSYNEQF
TRBJ2-7 TRBV7-8 11 ASSLDLSYEQY
TRBJ2-2 TRBV6-4 15 ASSALPGLAGAGELF
TRBJ2-3 TRBV11-3 11 ASSLGDDTAQY
TRBJ1-1 TRBV11-2 12 ASSFPPGVTEAF
TRBJ2-7 TRBV5-6 13 ASSLVWAGPYEQY
TRBJ2-3 TRBV4-1 11 ASSPDITDTQY
TRBJ1-1 TRBV5-1 13 ASSLGPGVNTEAF
TRBJ2-1 TRBV6-1 8 ASSHNEQF
TRBJ1-1 TRBV29-1 9 SVRQAAEAF
TRBJ2-1 TRBV29-1 10 SAGQEYNEQF
TRBJ2-7 TRBV7-2 13 ASSLAGAASYEQY
TRBJ2-1 TRBV9 11 ASSVATGNEQF
TRBJ2-2 TRBV7-3 13 ASSPQGGITGELF
TRBJ2-3 TRBV5-1 13 ASRLRTSLTDTQY
NA TRBV30 12 AWSLGSGSSEQY
TRBJ2-5 TRBV18 14 ASSPRQGVFRETQY
TRBJ2-7 TRBV28 12 ASSRSGPVYEQY
TRBJ2-1 TRBV21-1 14 ASSKVERRHWDEQF
TRBJ1-1 TRBV5-4 13 ASSSGQRLDTEAF
NA TRBV2 12 ASLRERSSYEQY
TRBJ1-2 TRBV10-3 15 AISETEDSPTLRGYT
TRBJ2-7 TRBV28 14 ASSPWADGQSYEQY
TRBJ1-2 TRBV10-3 12 AISESGPNYGYT
TRBJ2-2 TRBV7-3 11 ASGPQGAGELF